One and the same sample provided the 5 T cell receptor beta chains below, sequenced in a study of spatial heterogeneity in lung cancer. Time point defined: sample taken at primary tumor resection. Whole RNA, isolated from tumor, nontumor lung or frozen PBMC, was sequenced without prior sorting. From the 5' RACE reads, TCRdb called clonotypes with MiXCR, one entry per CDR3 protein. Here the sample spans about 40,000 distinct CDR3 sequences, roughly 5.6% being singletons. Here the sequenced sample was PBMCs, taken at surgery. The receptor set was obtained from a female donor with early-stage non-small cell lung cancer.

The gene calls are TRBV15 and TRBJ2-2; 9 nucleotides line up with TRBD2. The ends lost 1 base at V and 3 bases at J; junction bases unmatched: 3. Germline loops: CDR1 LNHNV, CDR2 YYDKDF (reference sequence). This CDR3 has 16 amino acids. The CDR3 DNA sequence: TGTGCCACCAGCAGAGTAGCGGGGGAGTACACCGGGGAGCTGTTTTTT. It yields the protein CATSRVAGEYTGELFF.

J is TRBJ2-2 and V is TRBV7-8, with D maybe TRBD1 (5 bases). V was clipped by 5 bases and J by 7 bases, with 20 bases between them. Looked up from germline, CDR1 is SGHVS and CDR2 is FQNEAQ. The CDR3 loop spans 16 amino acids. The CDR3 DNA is TGTGCCAGCAGCCCGCTCCCGCGCGCCAGGGTCGGGGAGCTGTTTTTT. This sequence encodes CASSPLPRARVGELFF.

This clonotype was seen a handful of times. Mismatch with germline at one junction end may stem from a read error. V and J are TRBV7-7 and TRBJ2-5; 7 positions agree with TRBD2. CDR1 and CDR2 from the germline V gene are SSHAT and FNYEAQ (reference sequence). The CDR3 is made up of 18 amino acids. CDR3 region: CASSLSPGGGLKQETQYF. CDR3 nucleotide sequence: TGTGCTAGCAGCCTATCGCCGGGGGGTGGCCTGAAACAAGAGACCCAGTACTTC.

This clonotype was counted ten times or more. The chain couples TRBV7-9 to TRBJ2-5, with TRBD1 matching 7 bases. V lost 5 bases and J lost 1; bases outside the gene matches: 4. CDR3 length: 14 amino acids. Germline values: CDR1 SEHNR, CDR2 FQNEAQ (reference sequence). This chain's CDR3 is CASSPTGAQETQYF. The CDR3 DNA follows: TGTGCCAGCAGCCCTACAGGGGCCCAAGAGACCCAGTACTTC.

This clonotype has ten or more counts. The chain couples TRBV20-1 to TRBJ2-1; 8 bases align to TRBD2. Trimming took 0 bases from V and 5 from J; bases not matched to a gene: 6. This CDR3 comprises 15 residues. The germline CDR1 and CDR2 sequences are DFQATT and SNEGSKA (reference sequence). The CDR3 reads CSARDKAGDNNEQFF. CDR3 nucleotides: TGCAGTGCTAGAGATAAAGCGGGGGATAACAATGAGCAGTTCTTC.